These 19 T cell receptor beta chains share one sample of origin, sequenced in a study of beta chain features in type 1 diabetes. The authors reverse transcribed all of the isolated RNA, so sequencing captured expressed TCRB transcripts. The method was immunoSEQ multiplex PCR; TCRdb's version includes in-frame clones alone and lacks a portion of them. The sample yields about 710,000 clones, 11% to 15% seen once. Study-level findings and limits: Moderate but significant shortening of TCRB CDR3s was recorded in all four CD4+ subsets from Type 1 diabetes patients.

Their cognate antigens are unknown. The sample comprised naive CD4+ T cells from blood. The receptors were gathered from a man in his late teens or twenties with type 1 diabetes.

The chain links TRBV30 to TRBJ2-7, with 7 bases fitting TRBD1. The CDR3 is 13 residues long. Losses at the gene ends were 3 bases for V and 5 bases for J; bases not matched to a gene: 7. Germline V CDR1 and CDR2: GTSNPN, SVGIG (reference sequence). CDR3 amino acids: CAWRRVGGDEQYF. CDR3 nucleotides: TGTGCCTGGAGGAGAGTAGGGGGCGACGAGCAGTACTTC.

This clone was counted between two and nine times. The same CDR3 also results from other DNA sequences found in this sample. The CDR3 reads CASSLGQGPYEQYF. CDR3 DNA sequence: TGCGCCAGCAGCTTGGGACAGGGGCCCTACGAGCAGTACTTC. The V call is TRBV4-1, the J call TRBJ2-7, with 10 nucleotides matching TRBD1. The CDR3 has 14 amino acids. V shed 5 bases, J shed 2 bases, and the junction held 3 bases outside the gene matches. The V gene's germline CDR1 is MGHRA and CDR2 YSYEKL.

This clone was picked up a small number of times. The chain uses TRBV30 and TRBJ2-5, with D maybe TRBD1 (7 bases). The V gene's germline CDR1 is GTSNPN and CDR2 SVGIG (reference sequence). V shed 2 bases and J shed 6 bases, with 10 bases lying between them. The CDR3 is 12 amino acids. CDR3 coding DNA: TGTGCCTGGAGTCAGGGGGGACAGACCCAGTACTTC. This encodes CAWSQGGQTQYF.

This clone appeared a few times. V is TRBV9 and J is TRBJ1-5; D uncertain. In germline, CDR1 is SGDLS, CDR2 YYNGEE. This CDR3 region has 11 residues. Trimming removed 9 bases from V and 6 bases from J, with 10 bases in between. The CDR3 nucleotides read TGTGCCACCCCGTGGTCTCAGCCCCAGCATTTT. Its protein product is CATPWSQPQHF.

This clone has only a few counts. The V call is TRBV6-5, the J call TRBJ2-5; the match to TRBD2 covers 14 bases. V lost 5 bases to trimming and J lost 4 bases; unmatched junction nucleotides: 3. This CDR3 spans 15 amino acids. Germline loops: CDR1 MNHEY, CDR2 SVGAGI. Here the CDR3 DNA reads TGTGCCAGCAGTACCGGGACTAGCGGGGGAGAGACCCAGTACTTC. It yields the protein CASSTGTSGGETQYF.

V usage is TRBV4-3 and J usage is TRBJ2-1; 10 bases fit TRBD2. This CDR3 comprises 16 residues. Trimming cost V 0 bases and J 10 bases; bases outside gene matches: 9. Per germline, CDR1 LGHNA and CDR2 YSLEER. Here the CDR3 reads CASSQDIAGGRGEQFF. CDR3 sequence (DNA): TGCGCCAGCAGCCAAGACATAGCGGGGGGACGCGGGGAGCAGTTCTTC.

This chain uses TRBV7-2 with TRBJ2-7, with no clear D. Germline-derived CDR1 and CDR2 are SGHTA and FQGNSA. This CDR3 comprises 12 residues. V lost 6 bases and J lost 3, with 9 bases in between. The CDR3 DNA reads as TGTGCCAGCAGGAATGACCTCTACGAGCAGTACTTC. Translation: CASRNDLYEQYF.

This clone was observed a few times. The V call is TRBV2, the J call TRBJ2-4, with D maybe TRBD2 (5 bases). This CDR3 is built from 16 residues. V dropped 4 bases and J dropped 0 bases, with 13 bases sitting between them. Per germline, CDR1 SNHLY and CDR2 FYNNEI. The CDR3 is CASSGVRAVAKNIQYF. The CDR3 DNA reads as TGTGCCAGCAGTGGAGTCCGAGCGGTAGCCAAAAACATTCAGTACTTC. Full variable domain (missing parts from reference TRBV2 and TRBJ2-4): EPEVTQTPSHQVTQMGQEVILRCVPISNHLYFYWYRQILGQKVEFLVSFYNNEISEKSEIFDDQFSVERPDGSNFTLKIRSTKLEDSAMYFCASSGVRAVAKNIQYFGAGTRLSVL.

This clone was seen a few times. The V gene is TRBV9, the J gene TRBJ1-1; D unclear. The germline V and J ends were trimmed by 4 bases and 4 bases, with 14 bases remaining between them. The germline gives CDR1 SGDLS, CDR2 YYNGEE. The CDR3 covers 14 residues. The CDR3 here is CASSPQDFGTEAFF. The CDR3 coding sequence is TGTGCCAGCAGCCCCCAAGACTTTGGCACTGAAGCTTTCTTT. Filled out from reference TRBV9 and TRBJ1-1, the complete variable domain reads DSGVTQTPKHLITATGQRVTLRCSPRSGDLSVYWYQQSLDQGLQFLIQYYNGEERAKGNILERFSAQQFPDLHSELNLSSLELGDSALYFCASSPQDFGTEAFFGQGTRLTVV.

This clone was detected a few times. The chain couples TRBV7-9 to TRBJ1-1, with TRBD1 matching 7 bases. The germline CDR1 and CDR2 sequences are SEHNR and FQNEAQ (reference sequence). Unmatched junction bases numbered 4, after V lost 1 base and J lost 11 bases. The CDR3 spans 12 residues. This CDR3 reads CASSLETGDAFF. In DNA, the CDR3 is TGTGCCAGCAGCTTAGAAACAGGGGACGCTTTCTTT.

This clone has more than one count but fewer than ten. The chain recombines TRBV29-1 with TRBJ2-5; D is undetermined. The DNA matches TRBJ2-7 better at its end, which makes the J call doubtful. CDR3 size: 14 residues. Looked up from germline, CDR1 is SQVTM and CDR2 is ANQGSEA. The CDR3 nucleotides are TGCAGCGTTGCGGAGACCGTGGGCTCCTACGAGCAGTACTTC. Protein product: CSVAETVGSYEQYF.

This clone has more than one count but fewer than ten. This chain joins TRBV30 and TRBJ2-7; D is unresolved. The CDR3 sequence is 13 residues long. CDR1 and CDR2 from the germline V gene are GTSNPN and SVGIG (reference sequence). Between the trimmed V and J ends, which lost 2 bases and 4 bases, there was a span of 12 bases. As DNA, the CDR3 is TGTGCCTGGAGTAGCGCAGCTCGTTACGAGCAGTACTTC. Its translation: CAWSSAARYEQYF.

The table lists this clone with a few counts. The CDR3 nucleotides read TGTGCCAGCTCTCCTGACAGGGCCAAAAACATTCAGTACTTC. Protein product: CASSPDRAKNIQYF. V gene TRBV18 combines with J gene TRBJ2-4; D might be TRBD1 (6 bases). The germline gives CDR1 KGHSH, CDR2 LQKENI. V lost 6 bases and J 1 base, leaving 10 bases between the germline ends. The length of the CDR3 is 14 residues.

This clone was seen a handful of times. Here the CDR3 reads CASSFRGNTEAFF. In DNA form, the CDR3 reads TGTGCCAGCAGCTTCAGGGGGAACACTGAAGCTTTCTTT. The gene calls are TRBV7-2 and TRBJ1-1; D might be TRBD1 (6 bases). Germline values: CDR1 SGHTA, CDR2 FQGNSA. The V end lost 3 bases, the J end lost 1 base, and 6 bases lay between the germline ends. The CDR3 runs to 13 residues.

This clone was found a few times. This chain connects TRBV6-1 to TRBJ2-7, with D possibly TRBD1 on 6 matching bases. CDR3 length: 14 amino acids. V lost 7 bases and J lost 1, with 14 bases in between. Germline lookup yields CDR1 MNHNS and CDR2 SASEGT. DNA for the CDR3: TGTGCCAGCACCACAGGGTCGACTTCCTACGAGCAGTACTTC. This translates into CASTTGSTSYEQYF.

This clone came up a few times. CDR3 residues: CAWSVGQGVSGANVLTF. CDR3 nucleotides: TGTGCCTGGAGTGTAGGGCAGGGGGTCTCTGGGGCCAACGTCCTGACTTTC. The V and J genes are TRBV30 and TRBJ2-6; 7 nucleotides line up with TRBD1. The CDR3 sequence is 17 residues long. Trimming cost V 0 bases and J 0 bases; bases outside gene matches: 5. CDR1 and CDR2 (germline): GTSNPN, SVGIG (reference sequence).

The table lists this clone with a few counts. The genes are TRBV15 and TRBJ1-2, with 7 bases that match TRBD1. The CDR3 runs to 13 residues. V dropped 2 bases and J dropped 6; count of bases not matched to a gene: 3. In germline, CDR1 is LNHNV, CDR2 YYDKDF (reference sequence). CDR3 loop: CATSRRTGDGYTF. The CDR3 DNA sequence: TGTGCCACCAGCAGACGGACAGGTGATGGCTACACCTTC.

This rearrangement joins TRBV30 to TRBJ1-2; 8 nucleotides line up with TRBD1. V lost 3 bases, J lost 8 bases, and 8 bases stayed unmatched. This CDR3 comprises 13 residues. From germline, CDR1 is GTSNPN and CDR2 SVGIG (reference sequence). CDR3 protein: CAWSLWTGKGYTF. DNA of the CDR3: TGTGCCTGGAGCCTGTGGACAGGGAAGGGCTACACCTTC.

This clone turned up a few times. V gene TRBV29-1 combines with J gene TRBJ2-4; 8 nucleotides align to TRBD1. The J segment lost 4 bases and the V segment lost 5 bases, leaving 7 bases of the junction unmatched. The CDR3 loop spans 14 amino acids. Germline lookup yields CDR1 SQVTM and CDR2 ANQGSEA. CDR3 nucleotide sequence: TGCAGCGTTTCGACAGGGGACCTTAAAAACATTCAGTACTTC. The encoded protein is CSVSTGDLKNIQYF.